This TCR beta chain was sequenced in a study of control samples from healthy donors and cancer patients. Using immunoSEQ multiplex PCR, the repertoire was profiled, and TCRdb retains in-frame clones only, with some absent. This sample has 90,000 to 150,000 clones; more than 70% occur once, and the top ten carry approximately 3.2%. The receptor comes from a man in his forties in good health. Material: blood.

The CDR3 sequence is CASSPTSGGADTQYF. CDR3 DNA sequence: TGTGCCAGCAGCCCAACTAGCGGGGGGGCGGATACGCAGTATTTT. The V and J genes are TRBV4-2 and TRBJ2-3; 13 bases align to TRBD2. The CDR3 loop spans 15 amino acids. From germline, CDR1 is LGHNA and CDR2 YNFKEQ. Trimming at V came to 4 bases and at J to 6 bases, leaving 4 bases not matched to a gene.